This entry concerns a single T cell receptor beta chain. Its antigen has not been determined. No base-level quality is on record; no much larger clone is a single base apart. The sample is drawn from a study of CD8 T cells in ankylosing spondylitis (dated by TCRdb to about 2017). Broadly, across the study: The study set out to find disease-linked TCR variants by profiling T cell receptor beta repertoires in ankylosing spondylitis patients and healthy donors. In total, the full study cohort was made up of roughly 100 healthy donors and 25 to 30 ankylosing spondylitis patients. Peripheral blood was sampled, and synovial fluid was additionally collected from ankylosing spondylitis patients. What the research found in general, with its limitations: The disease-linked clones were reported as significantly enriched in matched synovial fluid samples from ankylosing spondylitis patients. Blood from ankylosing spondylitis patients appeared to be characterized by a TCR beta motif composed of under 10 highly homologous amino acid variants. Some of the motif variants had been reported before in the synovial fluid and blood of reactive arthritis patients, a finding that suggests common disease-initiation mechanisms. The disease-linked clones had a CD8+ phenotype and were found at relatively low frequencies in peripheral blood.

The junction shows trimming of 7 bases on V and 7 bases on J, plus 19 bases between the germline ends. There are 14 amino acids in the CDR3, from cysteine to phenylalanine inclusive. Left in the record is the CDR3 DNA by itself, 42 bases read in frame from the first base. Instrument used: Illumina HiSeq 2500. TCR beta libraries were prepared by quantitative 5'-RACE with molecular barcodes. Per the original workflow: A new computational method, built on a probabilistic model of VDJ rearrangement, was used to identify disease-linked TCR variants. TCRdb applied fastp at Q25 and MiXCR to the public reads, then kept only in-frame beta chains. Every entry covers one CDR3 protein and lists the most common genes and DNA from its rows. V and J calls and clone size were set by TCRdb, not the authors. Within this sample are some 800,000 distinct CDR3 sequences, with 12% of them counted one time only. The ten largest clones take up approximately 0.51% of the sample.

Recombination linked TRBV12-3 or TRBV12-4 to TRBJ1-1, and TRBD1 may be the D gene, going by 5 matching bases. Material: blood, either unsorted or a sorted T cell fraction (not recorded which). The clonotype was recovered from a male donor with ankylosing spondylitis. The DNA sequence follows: TGTGCCAGCACCCCGGGACCCGCGAGAGGTGAAGCTTTCTTT. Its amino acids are CASTPGPARGEAFF.